Presented here are 25 T cell receptor beta chains from one specimen sequenced in a study of cytotoxic CD8 clonotypes in ibrutinib-treated CLL. Profiled with immunoSEQ multiplex PCR; TCRdb holds only in-frame clones, not every one. The sample records roughly 220,000 clones, 79% being singletons. The sequencing used PBMCs, collected after 12 months of ibrutinib treatment. These receptors all come from a human donor with chronic lymphocytic leukemia.

This clone was recorded a few times. This chain joins TRBV11-3 and TRBJ1-3; D might be TRBD1 (5 bases). V was shortened by 1 base and J by 0 bases, with 7 bases between the two germline ends. Per germline, CDR1 SGHNT and CDR2 YENEEA. This CDR3 spans 15 amino acids. CDR3 sequence: CASSLGGSSGNTIYF. The CDR3 DNA reads as TGTGCCAGCAGCTTAGGGGGCAGCTCTGGAAACACCATATATTTT.

The genes are TRBV15 and TRBJ1-5; no definite D call. The CDR3 spans 14 residues. Trimming removed 2 bases at V and 6 bases at J, with 11 bases between. From germline, CDR1 is LNHNV and CDR2 YYDKDF (reference sequence). The CDR3 DNA follows: TGTGCCACCAGCAGACGCGGGGTAACTCAGCCCCAGCATTTT. Protein product: CATSRRGVTQPQHF. Using reference TRBV15 and TRBJ1-5 for the parts outside the CDR3, the full variable domain is DAMVIQNPRYQVTQFGKPVTLSCSQTLNHNVMYWYQQKSSQAPKLLFHYYDKDFNNEADTPDNFQSRRPNTSFCFLDIRSPGLGDTAMYLCATSRRGVTQPQHFGDGTRLSIL.

The V gene is TRBV7-8, the J gene TRBJ2-3, with D tentatively TRBD2 (6 bases). The V and J ends lost 5 bases and 3 bases respectively, with 12 bases between them. The CDR3 is 14 residues long. Germline CDR1 is SGHVS and CDR2 is FQNEAQ. The CDR3: CASSAGLATDTQYF. CDR3 DNA sequence: TGTGCCAGCAGCGCGGGACTCGCGACAGATACGCAGTATTTT.

V is TRBV19 and J is TRBJ2-6; tentative D call: TRBD2 (6 bases). V lost 3 bases, J lost 1 base, and 16 bases lay in between. Germline-derived CDR1 and CDR2 are LNHDA and SQIVND (reference sequence). This CDR3 is built from 18 residues. This chain's CDR3 is CASSMAEGQISGANVLTF. The CDR3 nucleotides read TGTGCCAGTAGTATGGCGGAGGGGCAAATATCTGGGGCCAACGTCCTGACTTTC.

V gene TRBV6-5 combines with J gene TRBJ2-7; TRBD2 agrees at 11 bases. There are 15 residues in the CDR3. Germline V CDR1 and CDR2: MNHEY, SVGAGI. V dropped 2 bases and J dropped 4; count of bases not matched to a gene: 4. CDR3 in DNA: TGTGCCAGCAGTTACCGGGCTAGCGGGGGGTACGAGCAGTACTTC. Translation gives CASSYRASGGYEQYF.

The rearrangement joins TRBV6-5 to TRBJ1-1, with D uncertain. Looked up from germline, CDR1 is MNHEY and CDR2 is SVGAGI. CDR3 size: 16 residues. The V and J ends lost 2 bases and 2 bases respectively, with 15 bases between them. The CDR3 sequence: CASSYGRELFNTEAFF. The CDR3 nucleotides read TGTGCCAGCAGTTACGGTCGGGAGCTGTTTAACACTGAAGCTTTCTTT.

The chain employs TRBV18 and TRBJ2-3; TRBD2 is a possible D gene (5 bases). V lost 0 bases, J lost 7 bases, and 11 bases lay in between. The CDR3 has 14 residues. Germline CDR1 is KGHSH and CDR2 is LQKENI. CDR3 loop: CASSPPGAFNTQYF. The CDR3 DNA reads TGTGCCAGCTCACCACCGGGAGCCTTTAATACGCAGTATTTT. Complete variable domain (other parts from reference TRBV18 and TRBJ2-3): NAGVMQNPRHLVRRRGQEARLRCSPMKGHSHVYWYRQLPEEGLKFMVYLQKENIIDESGMPKERFSAEFPKEGPSILRIQQVVRGDSAAYFCASSPPGAFNTQYFGPGTRLTVL.

The chain is built from TRBV27 and TRBJ2-5; 8 positions agree with TRBD1. This CDR3 contains 13 residues. Trimming took 9 bases from V and 1 from J; bases not matched to a gene: 4. CDR1 and CDR2 (germline): MNHEY, SMNVEV (reference sequence). The CDR3 protein is CASQDRAQETQYF. The CDR3 DNA reads TGTGCCAGTCAGGACAGGGCCCAAGAGACCCAGTACTTC.

The chain employs TRBV18 and TRBJ2-1; 10 nucleotides line up with TRBD2. With 3 bases clipped from V and 7 bases from J, the junction kept 9 bases outside the gene matches. Germline CDR1 reads KGHSH; CDR2 reads LQKENI. The CDR3 loop spans 16 amino acids. This chain's CDR3 is CASSPISGGAGNEQFF. CDR3 sequence (DNA): TGTGCCAGCTCACCTATAAGCGGGGGGGCTGGTAATGAGCAGTTCTTC.

The J gene is TRBJ1-2, the V gene TRBV27; 8 bases match TRBD1. Germline CDR1 is MNHEY and CDR2 is SMNVEV (reference sequence). V dropped 5 bases and J dropped 4; count of bases not matched to a gene: 6. The CDR3 runs 14 residues. CDR3 DNA sequence: TGTGCCAGCAGTACAGGGGGAGTCGCCTATGGCTACACCTTC. Amino acids: CASSTGGVAYGYTF.

J is TRBJ1-2 and V is TRBV7-9; 7 positions agree with TRBD1. The V gene's germline CDR1 is SEHNR and CDR2 FQNEAQ (reference sequence). Trimming removed 4 bases from V and 0 bases from J; junction bases left unmatched: 5. The CDR3 covers 15 residues. The CDR3 region is CASSYQGQANYGYTF. The CDR3 DNA reads as TGTGCCAGCAGCTACCAAGGACAGGCTAACTATGGCTACACCTTC.

This clone was seen only a few times. This rearrangement joins TRBV19 to TRBJ1-5; TRBD1 might be the D (5 bases). CDR1 is LNHDA, CDR2 SQIVND, per germline (reference sequence). The CDR3 runs 13 residues. The V and J ends lost 3 bases and 5 bases respectively, with 8 bases between them. CDR3 bases: TGTGCCAGTAGTATTGGAGGGGATCAGCCCCAGCATTTT. Translated: CASSIGGDQPQHF.

This clone was seen a handful of times. V is TRBV6-1 and J is TRBJ2-3, with a weak D call TRBD1 (5 bases). The CDR3 runs to 12 residues. V was cut by 7 bases and J by 6 bases, with 11 bases left in between. Germline V gene lookup returns CDR1 MNHNS and CDR2 SASEGT. The CDR3 loop is CASTLGADTQYF. The CDR3 bases are TGTGCCAGCACTTTAGGGGCGGATACGCAGTATTTT.

V is TRBV11-2 and J is TRBJ2-1; D remains ambiguous. This CDR3 has 15 amino acids. V shed 0 bases and J shed 3 bases, with 9 bases lying between them. Germline CDR1 reads SGHAT; CDR2 reads FQNNGV. The CDR3 is CASSLEFGSYNEQFF. In DNA form, the CDR3 reads TGTGCCAGCAGCTTAGAATTCGGCAGCTACAATGAGCAGTTCTTC.

The chain employs TRBV7-9 and TRBJ2-7, with D possibly being TRBD2 (5 bases). The CDR3 loop spans 13 amino acids. The ends were cut back, 5 bases at V and 6 bases at J, with 14 bases in the middle. The germline gives CDR1 SEHNR, CDR2 FQNEAQ (reference sequence). The CDR3, as DNA: TGTGCCAGCAGCCTGGAGGCTAGTGGCGAGCAGTACTTC. Its translation is CASSLEASGEQYF.

This clone occurred a few times. The rearrangement uses TRBV9 and TRBJ1-2; D is ambiguous. The CDR3 spans 15 residues. Germline V CDR1 and CDR2: SGDLS, YYNGEE. Trimming left V 4 bases short and J 0 bases short, with 13 bases between. CDR3 region: CASSLESNSNYGYTF. The CDR3 region has the DNA TGTGCCAGCAGCCTAGAATCAAACTCTAACTATGGCTACACCTTC.

This clone appeared a few times. V is TRBV2 and J is TRBJ2-1; possibly TRBD2 for D (6 bases). With 7 bases removed from V and 0 bases from J, the gap between germline ends came to 16 bases. Looked up from germline, CDR1 is SNHLY and CDR2 is FYNNEI. The CDR3 has 16 residues. The DNA of the CDR3 is TGTGCCAGCACCTTTCAGCGGGCGAGCTCCTACAATGAGCAGTTCTTC. It yields the protein CASTFQRASSYNEQFF. The variable domain in full, completed from reference TRBV2 and TRBJ2-1, reads EPEVTQTPSHQVTQMGQEVILRCVPISNHLYFYWYRQILGQKVEFLVSFYNNEISEKSEIFDDQFSVERPDGSNFTLKIRSTKLEDSAMYFCASTFQRASSYNEQFFGPGTRLTVL.

The genes are TRBV19 and TRBJ2-7; a possible D gene is TRBD2 (6 bases). Germline lookup yields CDR1 LNHDA and CDR2 SQIVND (reference sequence). This CDR3 has 11 residues. V lost 8 bases to trimming and J lost 3 bases, with 8 bases between them. CDR3 region: CASFGGYEQYF. The CDR3 DNA sequence: TGTGCCAGTTTCGGGGGCTACGAGCAGTACTTC.

The chain joins TRBV5-1 to TRBJ2-5; possibly TRBD1 or TRBD2 for D (5 bases each). V was clipped by 4 bases and J by 5 bases, with 15 bases between them. In germline, CDR1 is SGHRS, CDR2 YFSETQ. This CDR3 has 14 residues. CDR3 DNA: TGCGCCAGCAGCGCCGAGTCCTGGGGGGAGACCCAGTACTTC. This translates into CASSAESWGETQYF.

The rearrangement links TRBV5-4 to TRBJ2-3; D remains ambiguous. The CDR3 totals 13 residues. Germline V gene lookup returns CDR1 SGHNT and CDR2 YYREEE (reference sequence). V shed 4 bases and J shed 0 bases, with 6 bases lying between them. Written as DNA, the CDR3 is TGTGCCAGCAGCACCCAGAGCACAGATACGCAGTATTTT. Its translation is CASSTQSTDTQYF.

The gene calls are TRBV7-3 and TRBJ1-1; 9 nucleotides align to TRBD1. The CDR3 totals 18 residues. Germline V CDR1 and CDR2: SGHTA, FQGTGA. Trimming cost V 3 bases and J 5 bases; bases outside gene matches: 16. In nucleotides, the CDR3 is TGTGCCAGCAGCTTGTCAGCCCCCTGGGACAGGGTAGGGACTGAAGCTTTCTTT. This encodes CASSLSAPWDRVGTEAFF.

V is TRBV14 and J is TRBJ2-1; 9 bases map to TRBD1. The junction had 10 bases not matched to a gene; V was cut back by 3 bases and J by 10 bases. CDR3 length: 15 amino acids. The germline gives CDR1 SGHDN, CDR2 FVKESK. CDR3 protein: CASSQLYRGPMEQFF. In DNA form, the CDR3 reads TGTGCCAGCAGCCAGTTGTACAGGGGGCCCATGGAGCAGTTCTTC.

The chain combines TRBV29-1 with TRBJ2-5; a possible D gene is TRBD1 (6 bases). The CDR3 consists of 15 residues. Germline-derived CDR1 and CDR2 are SQVTM and ANQGSEA. The V and J ends lost 0 bases and 6 bases respectively, with 17 bases between them. The CDR3 here is CSVEDLQGASKTQYF. The DNA of the CDR3 is TGCAGCGTTGAAGATCTACAGGGTGCGAGCAAGACCCAGTACTTC.

The chain employs TRBV28 and TRBJ1-1; 7 bases agree with TRBD1. Trimming took 2 bases from V and 13 from J; bases not matched to a gene: 16. Germline CDR1 reads MDHEN; CDR2 reads SYDVKM. This CDR3 contains 15 residues. The CDR3 is CASSLRGNRQGLVFF. Here the CDR3 DNA reads TGTGCCAGCAGTTTAAGAGGGAACCGACAGGGACTTGTTTTCTTT.

The sample holds a few counts of this clone. The CDR3 DNA sequence: TGCGCCAGCAGCCAAGTTGGCCGTAACGAGCAGTACTTC. It translates to CASSQVGRNEQYF. This chain links TRBV4-1 with TRBJ2-7; no clear D. Per germline, CDR1 MGHRA and CDR2 YSYEKL. The CDR3 spans 13 residues. Trimming pared 1 base from V and 5 bases from J, leaving 9 bases between.